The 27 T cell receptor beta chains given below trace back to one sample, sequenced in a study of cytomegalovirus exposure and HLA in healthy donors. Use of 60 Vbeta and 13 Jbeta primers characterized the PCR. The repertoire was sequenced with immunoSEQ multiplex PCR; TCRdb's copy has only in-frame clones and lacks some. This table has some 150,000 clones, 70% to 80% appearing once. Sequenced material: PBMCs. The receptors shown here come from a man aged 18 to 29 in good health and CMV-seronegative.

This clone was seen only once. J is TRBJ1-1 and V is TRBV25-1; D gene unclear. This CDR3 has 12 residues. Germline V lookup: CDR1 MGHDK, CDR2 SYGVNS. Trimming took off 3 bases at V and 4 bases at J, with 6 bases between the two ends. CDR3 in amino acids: CASSDLGTEAFF. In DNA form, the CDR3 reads TGTGCCAGCAGTGACCTCGGCACTGAAGCTTTCTTT.

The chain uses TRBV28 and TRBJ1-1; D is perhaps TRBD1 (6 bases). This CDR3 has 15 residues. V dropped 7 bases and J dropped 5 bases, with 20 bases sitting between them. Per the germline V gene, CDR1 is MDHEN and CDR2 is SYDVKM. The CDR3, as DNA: TGTGCCAGCACCCGAATCCCAGGGGCTTCGACTGAAGCTTTCTTT. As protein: CASTRIPGASTEAFF.

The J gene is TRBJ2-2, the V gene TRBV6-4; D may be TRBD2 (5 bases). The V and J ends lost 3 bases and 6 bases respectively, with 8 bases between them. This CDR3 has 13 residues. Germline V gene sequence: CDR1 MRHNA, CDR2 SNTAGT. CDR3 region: CASSESEAGELFF. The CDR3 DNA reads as TGTGCCAGCAGTGAGTCGGAGGCCGGGGAGCTGTTTTTT.

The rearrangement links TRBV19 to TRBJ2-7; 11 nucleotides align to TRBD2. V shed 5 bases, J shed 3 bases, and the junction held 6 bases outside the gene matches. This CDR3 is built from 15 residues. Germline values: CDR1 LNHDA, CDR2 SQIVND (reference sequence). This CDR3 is CASSAGTSGFYEQYF. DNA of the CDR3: TGTGCCAGTAGTGCAGGGACTAGCGGATTCTACGAGCAGTACTTC.

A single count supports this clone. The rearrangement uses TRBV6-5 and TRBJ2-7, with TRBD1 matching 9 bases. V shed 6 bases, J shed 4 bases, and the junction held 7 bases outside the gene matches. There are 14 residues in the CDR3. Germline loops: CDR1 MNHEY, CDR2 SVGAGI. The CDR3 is CASREGQGVYEQYF. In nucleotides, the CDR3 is TGTGCCAGCAGGGAGGGACAGGGAGTATACGAGCAGTACTTC.

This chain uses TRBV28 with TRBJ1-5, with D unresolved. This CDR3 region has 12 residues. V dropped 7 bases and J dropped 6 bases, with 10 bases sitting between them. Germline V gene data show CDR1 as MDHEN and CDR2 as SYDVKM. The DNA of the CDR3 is TGTGCCAGCACAGCGTTAGGTCAGCCCCAGCATTTT. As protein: CASTALGQPQHF.

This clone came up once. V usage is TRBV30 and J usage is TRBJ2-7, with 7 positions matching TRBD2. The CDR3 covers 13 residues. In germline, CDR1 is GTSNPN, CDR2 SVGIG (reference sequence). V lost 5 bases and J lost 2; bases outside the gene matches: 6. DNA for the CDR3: TGTGCCTGGTCTAGCGGAGGGACCTACGAGCAGTACTTC. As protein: CAWSSGGTYEQYF.

The CDR3 loop is CASSHHRTGTNEKLFF. In DNA form, the CDR3 reads TGCGCCAGCAGCCACCATCGGACAGGAACTAATGAAAAACTGTTTTTT. The chain employs TRBV4-1 and TRBJ1-4; 7 nucleotides align to TRBD1. V gave up 3 bases and J gave up 1 base; unmatched junction bases: 5. Germline loops: CDR1 MGHRA, CDR2 YSYEKL. The CDR3 is made up of 16 amino acids.

For the CDR3, the DNA is TGTGCCAGCAGCTTGACTCCCCAAGACGTCAAGCAGTACTTC. Its translation: CASSLTPQDVKQYF. The chain combines TRBV7-9 with TRBJ2-7, with D hard to call. CDR3 length equals 14 residues. From germline, CDR1 is SEHNR and CDR2 FQNEAQ (reference sequence). V was trimmed by 3 bases and J by 8 bases, leaving 17 bases between them.

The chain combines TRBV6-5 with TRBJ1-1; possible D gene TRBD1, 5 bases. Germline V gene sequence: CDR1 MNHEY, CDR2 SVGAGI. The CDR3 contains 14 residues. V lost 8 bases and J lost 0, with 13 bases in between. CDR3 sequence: CASGQGYMNTEAFF. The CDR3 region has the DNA TGTGCCAGCGGGCAGGGATACATGAACACTGAAGCTTTCTTT.

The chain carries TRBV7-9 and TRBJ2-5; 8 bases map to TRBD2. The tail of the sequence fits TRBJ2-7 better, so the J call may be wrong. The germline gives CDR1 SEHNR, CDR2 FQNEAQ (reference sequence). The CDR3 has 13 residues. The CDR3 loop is CASSFSGTYEQYF. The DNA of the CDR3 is TGTGCCAGCAGTTTTAGCGGGACCTACGAGCAGTACTTC.

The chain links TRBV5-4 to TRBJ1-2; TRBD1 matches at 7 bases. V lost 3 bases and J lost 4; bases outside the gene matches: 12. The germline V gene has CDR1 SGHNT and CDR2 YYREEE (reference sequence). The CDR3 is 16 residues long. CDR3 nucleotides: TGTGCCAGCAGCTCAAGGGACAGACCTTTAACCTATGGCTACACCTTC. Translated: CASSSRDRPLTYGYTF.

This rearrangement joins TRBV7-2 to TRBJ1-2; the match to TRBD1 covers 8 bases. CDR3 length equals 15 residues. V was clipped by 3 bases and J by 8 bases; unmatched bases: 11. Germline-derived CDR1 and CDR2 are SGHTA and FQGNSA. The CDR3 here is CASSLTGALRRGYTF. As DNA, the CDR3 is TGTGCCAGCAGCTTGACAGGGGCCCTGCGTCGAGGCTACACCTTC.

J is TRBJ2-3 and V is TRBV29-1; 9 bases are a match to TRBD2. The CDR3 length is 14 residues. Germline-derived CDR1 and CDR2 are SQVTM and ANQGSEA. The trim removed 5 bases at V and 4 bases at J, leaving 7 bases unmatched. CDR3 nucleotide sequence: TGCAGCGTTCGGGGCGGGAGGGGCCCAGATACGCAGTATTTT. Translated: CSVRGGRGPDTQYF.

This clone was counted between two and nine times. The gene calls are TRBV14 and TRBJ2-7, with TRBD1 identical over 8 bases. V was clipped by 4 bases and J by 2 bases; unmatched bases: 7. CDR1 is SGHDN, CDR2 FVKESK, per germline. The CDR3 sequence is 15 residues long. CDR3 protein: CASSPSDRAPYEQYF. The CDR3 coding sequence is TGTGCCAGCAGCCCATCGGACAGGGCTCCCTACGAGCAGTACTTC. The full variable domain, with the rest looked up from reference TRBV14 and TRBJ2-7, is EAGVTQFPSHSVIEKGQTVTLRCDPISGHDNLYWYRRVMGKEIKFLLHFVKESKQDESGMPNNRFLAERTGGTYSTLKVQPAELEDSGVYFCASSPSDRAPYEQYFGPGTRLTVT.

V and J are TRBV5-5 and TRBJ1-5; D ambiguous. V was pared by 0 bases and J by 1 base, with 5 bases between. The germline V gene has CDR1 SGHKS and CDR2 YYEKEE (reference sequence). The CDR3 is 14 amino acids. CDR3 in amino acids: CASSLEASNQPQHF. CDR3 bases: TGTGCCAGCAGCTTGGAAGCAAGCAATCAGCCCCAGCATTTT.

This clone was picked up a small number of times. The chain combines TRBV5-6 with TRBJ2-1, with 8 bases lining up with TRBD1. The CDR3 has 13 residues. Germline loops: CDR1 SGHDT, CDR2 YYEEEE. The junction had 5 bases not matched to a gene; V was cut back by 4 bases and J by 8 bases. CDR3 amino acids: CASSPTGVDEQFF. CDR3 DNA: TGTGCCAGCAGCCCGACAGGGGTTGATGAGCAGTTCTTC.

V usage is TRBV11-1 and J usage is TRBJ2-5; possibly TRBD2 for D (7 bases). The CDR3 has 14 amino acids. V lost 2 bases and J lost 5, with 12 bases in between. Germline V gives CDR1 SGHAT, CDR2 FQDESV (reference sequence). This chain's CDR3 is CASSLKGGGETQYF. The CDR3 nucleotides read TGTGCCAGCAGCTTAAAGGGAGGGGGGGAGACCCAGTACTTC.

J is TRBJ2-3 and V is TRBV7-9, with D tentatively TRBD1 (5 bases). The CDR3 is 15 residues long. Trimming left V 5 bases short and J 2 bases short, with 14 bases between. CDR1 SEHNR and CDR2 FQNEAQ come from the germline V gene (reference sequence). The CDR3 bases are TGTGCCAGCAGCCCACCGACAGAGACCACAGATACGCAGTATTTT. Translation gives CASSPPTETTDTQYF. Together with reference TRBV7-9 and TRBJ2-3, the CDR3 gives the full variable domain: DTGVSQNPRHKITKRGQNVTFRCDPISEHNRLYWYRQTLGQGPEFLTYFQNEAQLEKSRLLSDRFSAERPKGSFSTLEIQRTEQGDSAMYLCASSPPTETTDTQYFGPGTRLTVL.

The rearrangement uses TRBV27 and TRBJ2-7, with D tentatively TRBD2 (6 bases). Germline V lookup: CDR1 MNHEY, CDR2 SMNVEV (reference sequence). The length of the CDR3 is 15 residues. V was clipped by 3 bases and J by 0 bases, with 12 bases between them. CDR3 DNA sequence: TGTGCCAGCAGTTTTCGTTACGGGAGCTCCTACGAGCAGTACTTC. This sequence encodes CASSFRYGSSYEQYF.

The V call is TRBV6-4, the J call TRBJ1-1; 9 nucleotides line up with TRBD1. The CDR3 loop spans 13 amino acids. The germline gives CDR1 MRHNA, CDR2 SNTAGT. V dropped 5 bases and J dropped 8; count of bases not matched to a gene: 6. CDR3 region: CASSPGTGREAFF. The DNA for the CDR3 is TGTGCCAGCAGTCCGGGGACAGGGCGCGAAGCTTTCTTT.

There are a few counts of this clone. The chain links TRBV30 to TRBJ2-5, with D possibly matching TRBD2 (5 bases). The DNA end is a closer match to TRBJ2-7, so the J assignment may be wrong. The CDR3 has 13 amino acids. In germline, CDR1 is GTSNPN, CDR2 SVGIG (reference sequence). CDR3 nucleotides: TGTGCCTGGAGTGGGGGAGCCCCCTACGAGCAGTACTTC. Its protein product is CAWSGGAPYEQYF.

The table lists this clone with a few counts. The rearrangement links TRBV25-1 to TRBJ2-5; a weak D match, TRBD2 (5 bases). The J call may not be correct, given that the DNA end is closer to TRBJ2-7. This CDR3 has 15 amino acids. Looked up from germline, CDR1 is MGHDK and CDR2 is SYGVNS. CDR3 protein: CAQPPSALLGSEQYF. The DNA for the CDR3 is TGTGCCCAACCCCCATCGGCGTTGCTTGGGAGCGAGCAGTACTTC.

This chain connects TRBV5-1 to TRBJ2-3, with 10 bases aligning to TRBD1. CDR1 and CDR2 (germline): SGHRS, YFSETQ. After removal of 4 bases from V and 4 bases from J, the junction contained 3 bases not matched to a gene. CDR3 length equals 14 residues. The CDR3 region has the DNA TGCGCCAGCAGCCAGGGACAGGGGCCAGATACGCAGTATTTT. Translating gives CASSQGQGPDTQYF.

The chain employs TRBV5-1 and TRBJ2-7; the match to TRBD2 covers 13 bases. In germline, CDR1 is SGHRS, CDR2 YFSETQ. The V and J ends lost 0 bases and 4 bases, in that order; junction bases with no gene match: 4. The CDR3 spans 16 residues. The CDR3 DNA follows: TGCGCCAGCAGCTTGGAACTAGCGGGGGGGCCGTACGAGCAGTACTTC. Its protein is CASSLELAGGPYEQYF.

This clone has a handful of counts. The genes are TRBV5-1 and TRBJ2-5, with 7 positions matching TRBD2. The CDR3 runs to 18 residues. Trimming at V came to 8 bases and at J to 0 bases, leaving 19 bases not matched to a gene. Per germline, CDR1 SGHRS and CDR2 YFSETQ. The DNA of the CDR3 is TGCGCCAGTCTCCCCGAGAGGGAGGGGCGGGGGTACCAAGAGACCCAGTACTTC. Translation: CASLPEREGRGYQETQYF.

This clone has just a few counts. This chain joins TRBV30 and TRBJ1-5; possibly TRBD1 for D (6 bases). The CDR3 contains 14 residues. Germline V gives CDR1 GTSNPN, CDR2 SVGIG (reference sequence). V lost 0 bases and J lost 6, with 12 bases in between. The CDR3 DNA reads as TGTGCCTGGAGTGTACTAGGGGGTACTCAGCCCCAGCATTTT. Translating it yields CAWSVLGGTQPQHF. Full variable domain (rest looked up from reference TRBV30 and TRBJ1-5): SQTIHQWPATLVQPVGSPLSLECTVEGTSNPNLYWYRQAAGRGLQLLFYSVGIGQISSEVPQNLSASRPQDRQFILSSKKLLLSDSGFYLCAWSVLGGTQPQHFGDGTRLSIL.